These 30 T cell receptor beta chains were sequenced from one sample in a study of beta chain features in type 1 diabetes. Study-wide points: People with Type 1 diabetes carried modestly yet significantly shorter TCRB CDR3s in all four CD4+ subsets.

The investigators reverse transcribed all of the isolated RNA, so they sequenced expressed TCRB transcripts. Clones were read by immunoSEQ multiplex PCR, and TCRdb kept only the in-frame ones, dropping some. In the table there are roughly 730,000 clones, roughly 13% of which are singletons. These receptors' antigens are unknown. Material for sequencing was naive CD4+ T cells from blood. These receptors were collected from a man between 18 and 35 years old with type 1 diabetes.

The J gene is TRBJ1-3, the V gene TRBV7-2; 11 bases map to TRBD1. Germline V gives CDR1 SGHTA, CDR2 FQGNSA. Trimming took 0 bases from V and 3 from J; bases not matched to a gene: 4. The length of the CDR3 is 17 residues. The CDR3: CASSLARTGGDGNTIYF. CDR3 DNA: TGTGCCAGCAGCTTAGCGAGGACAGGGGGCGATGGAAACACCATATATTTT.

Here the CDR3 reads CASSPIGGYEQYF. The CDR3 region has the DNA TGTGCCAGCTCCCCCATCGGTGGGTACGAGCAGTACTTC. The chain has TRBV18 and TRBJ2-7; no firm D call. Germline V gene sequence: CDR1 KGHSH, CDR2 LQKENI. With 6 bases removed from V and 4 bases from J, the gap between germline ends came to 13 bases. The CDR3 is 13 residues long.

The rearrangement joins TRBV7-2 to TRBJ2-7; weak D call: TRBD2 (7 bases). Trimming shortened V by 6 bases and J by 10 bases, and 19 bases separated the two germline ends. Germline-derived CDR1 and CDR2 are SGHTA and FQGNSA. The CDR3 extends over 13 amino acids. In DNA, the CDR3 is TGTGCCAGCAGGGGGGCTAGCGGTGTTCTACAGTACTTC. It is translated as CASRGASGVLQYF.

This clone has only a few counts. The chain recombines TRBV19 with TRBJ1-2; perhaps TRBD1 as D (6 bases). Germline lookup yields CDR1 LNHDA and CDR2 SQIVND (reference sequence). V gave up 4 bases and J gave up 0 bases, with 12 bases separating them. The CDR3 sequence is 15 residues long. CDR3 nucleotide sequence: TGTGCCAGTAGTAGCCAGGGGTCTGCTAACTATGGCTACACCTTC. This sequence encodes CASSSQGSANYGYTF.

The V call is TRBV7-9, the J call TRBJ1-1, with TRBD1 matching 11 bases. V was pared by 4 bases and J by 4 bases, with 11 bases of the junction left unmatched. The CDR3 is made up of 17 amino acids. The germline gives CDR1 SEHNR, CDR2 FQNEAQ (reference sequence). The CDR3 nucleotides are TGTGCCAGCAGCTCCCCCAAGGGACAGGGGGAGATCACTGAAGCTTTCTTT. Its protein is CASSSPKGQGEITEAFF.

The genes are TRBV19 and TRBJ1-1; D call uncertain. In germline, CDR1 is LNHDA, CDR2 SQIVND (reference sequence). This CDR3 has 13 residues. The ends were cut back, 7 bases at V and 0 bases at J, with 9 bases in the middle. CDR3 nucleotides: TGTGCCAGTATGGGCCGAATGAACACTGAAGCTTTCTTT. This codes for CASMGRMNTEAFF. Using reference TRBV19 and TRBJ1-1 for the parts outside the CDR3, the full variable domain is DGGITQSPKYLFRKEGQNVTLSCEQNLNHDAMYWYRQDPGQGLRLIYYSQIVNDFQKGDIAEGYSVSREKKESFPLTVTSAQKNPTAFYLCASMGRMNTEAFFGQGTRLTVV.

This sequence joins TRBV9 and TRBJ1-2, with 7 bases that match TRBD1. From germline, CDR1 is SGDLS and CDR2 YYNGEE. Trimming at V came to 4 bases and at J to 8 bases, leaving 11 bases not matched to a gene. The CDR3 contains 14 residues. The CDR3, as DNA: TGTGCCAGCAGCTTGGGACAGCCTCCTGGGGGCTACACCTTC. Translating gives CASSLGQPPGGYTF.

The CDR3 spells CATSREGPSYEQYF. For the CDR3, the DNA is TGTGCCACCAGCAGAGAAGGGCCATCCTACGAGCAGTACTTC. This chain uses TRBV15 with TRBJ2-7; no clear D. V gave up 0 bases and J gave up 1 base, with 7 bases separating them. CDR3 length: 14 amino acids. Germline CDR1 reads LNHNV; CDR2 reads YYDKDF (reference sequence). Filled out from reference TRBV15 and TRBJ2-7, the complete variable domain reads DAMVIQNPRYQVTQFGKPVTLSCSQTLNHNVMYWYQQKSSQAPKLLFHYYDKDFNNEADTPDNFQSRRPNTSFCFLDIRSPGLGDTAMYLCATSREGPSYEQYFGPGTRLTVT.

This clone showed up just a few times. The gene calls are TRBV7-2 and TRBJ1-2; no reliable D call. This CDR3 is 14 amino acids long. Germline V gene lookup returns CDR1 SGHTA and CDR2 FQGNSA. The V gene lost 5 bases and the J gene lost 2 bases, with 12 bases spanning the gap. The CDR3, as DNA: TGTGCCAGCAGCCCTACAGTTGCGAACTATGGCTACACCTTC. This translates into CASSPTVANYGYTF.

V and J are TRBV7-9 and TRBJ1-1; D is uncertain. The CDR3 covers 12 residues. Trimming shortened V by 5 bases and J by 7 bases, and 11 bases separated the two germline ends. The germline V gene encodes CDR1 SEHNR and CDR2 FQNEAQ (reference sequence). The CDR3 reads CASSRDTLEAFF. CDR3 DNA: TGTGCCAGCAGCCGAGACACTCTTGAAGCTTTCTTT.

The chain carries TRBV30 and TRBJ1-1, with D uncertain. The CDR3 covers 14 residues. Between the trimmed V and J ends, which lost 2 bases and 2 bases, there was a span of 12 bases. The germline CDR1 and CDR2 sequences are GTSNPN and SVGIG (reference sequence). The CDR3, as DNA: TGTGCCTGGAGTACCCCCGGGTTTAACACTGAAGCTTTCTTT. Translating it yields CAWSTPGFNTEAFF.

This clone was counted a few times. This sequence joins TRBV15 and TRBJ1-2, with D uncertain. Germline lookup yields CDR1 LNHNV and CDR2 YYDKDF (reference sequence). V gave up 0 bases and J gave up 5 bases, with 7 bases separating them. The CDR3 length is 13 residues. CDR3: CATSRDPGYGYTF. DNA of the CDR3: TGTGCCACCAGCAGAGATCCGGGTTATGGCTACACCTTC.

The chain has TRBV9 and TRBJ2-3; TRBD2 agrees at 10 bases. The V gene end was trimmed by 0 bases and the J gene end by 5 bases; junction bases not matched to a gene: 6. Germline-derived CDR1 and CDR2 are SGDLS and YYNGEE. The CDR3 runs to 16 residues. CDR3 sequence (DNA): TGTGCCAGCAGCGTAGCTAGCGGGGGCCCGCAAGATACGCAGTATTTT. Protein product: CASSVASGGPQDTQYF.

This clone has only a few counts. The chain joins TRBV7-9 to TRBJ2-3; the D gene is possibly TRBD2 (6 bases). Trimming stripped 6 bases from V and 2 bases from J, with 9 bases between. Germline V gene lookup returns CDR1 SEHNR and CDR2 FQNEAQ (reference sequence). The CDR3 has 13 residues. CDR3 amino acids: CASRGLSTDTQYF. CDR3 nucleotide sequence: TGTGCCAGCAGGGGACTCTCCACAGATACGCAGTATTTT. The variable domain in full, with the rest retrieved from reference TRBV7-9 and TRBJ2-3, is DTGVSQNPRHKITKRGQNVTFRCDPISEHNRLYWYRQTLGQGPEFLTYFQNEAQLEKSRLLSDRFSAERPKGSFSTLEIQRTEQGDSAMYLCASRGLSTDTQYFGPGTRLTVL.

This clone came up a few times. The V and J genes are TRBV2 and TRBJ1-5, with 7 bases fitting TRBD1. The trim removed 1 base at V and 3 bases at J, leaving 3 bases unmatched. The CDR3 has 15 amino acids. The germline gives CDR1 SNHLY, CDR2 FYNNEI. CDR3 nucleotide sequence: TGTGCCAGCAGTGAAGACAGGGGCATCAATCAGCCCCAGCATTTT. This sequence encodes CASSEDRGINQPQHF.

This clone occurred a few times. The rearrangement links TRBV7-9 to TRBJ1-2; D perhaps matches TRBD1 (6 bases). Germline CDR1 reads SEHNR; CDR2 reads FQNEAQ (reference sequence). CDR3 length: 12 residues. Trimming cost V 7 bases and J 9 bases, with 15 bases left between them. CDR3 sequence: CASTDRDTSYTF. CDR3 nucleotides: TGTGCCAGCACCGACCGGGACACTAGCTACACCTTC.

The chain employs TRBV28 and TRBJ2-3; D is possibly TRBD1 or TRBD2 (6 bases each). Per the germline V gene, CDR1 is MDHEN and CDR2 is SYDVKM. This CDR3 is 13 amino acids long. The V and J ends lost 3 bases and 4 bases respectively, with 8 bases between them. The chain's CDR3 is CASSLGGPDTQYF. The DNA of the CDR3 is TGTGCCAGCAGTTTGGGGGGCCCAGATACGCAGTATTTT.

A word on this clone: This sequence may be a read error, since a much larger clone differs from it by one base. The same CDR3 also results from other DNA sequences found in this sample. CDR3 DNA: TGTGCCTGGAGTGTTGGGAACACTGAAGCTTTCTTT. Protein: CAWSVGNTEAFF. The gene calls are TRBV30 and TRBJ1-1; no clear D. The CDR3 has 12 residues. V lost 0 bases and J 1 base, leaving 3 bases between the germline ends. Germline V gene lookup returns CDR1 GTSNPN and CDR2 SVGIG (reference sequence). Full variable domain (outside the CDR3, taken from reference TRBV30 and TRBJ1-1): SQTIHQWPATLVQPVGSPLSLECTVEGTSNPNLYWYRQAAGRGLQLLFYSVGIGQISSEVPQNLSASRPQDRQFILSSKKLLLSDSGFYLCAWSVGNTEAFFGQGTRLTVV.

This clone was seen more than once but under ten times. The V gene is TRBV30, the J gene TRBJ2-3, with D hard to call. CDR1 GTSNPN and CDR2 SVGIG come from the germline V gene (reference sequence). This CDR3 contains 11 residues. V shed 3 bases and J shed 10 bases, with 11 bases lying between them. Here the CDR3 DNA reads TGTGCCTGGAGCGTCGCCGGTCCGCAGTATTTT. This gives the protein CAWSVAGPQYF.

The chain combines TRBV10-3 with TRBJ2-1, with unresolved D. The CDR3 consists of 13 residues. Trimming left V 6 bases short and J 7 bases short, with 13 bases between. Germline assignment: CDR1 ENHRY and CDR2 SYGVKD. CDR3 nucleotides: TGTGCCATCAGCCCGGACGGCCCAAATGAGCAGTTCTTC. Residues: CAISPDGPNEQFF.

This clone was seen more than once but under ten times. The V gene is TRBV28, the J gene TRBJ2-3; a possible D gene is TRBD2 (5 bases). The ends were cut back, 3 bases at V and 5 bases at J, with 9 bases in the middle. This CDR3 region has 13 residues. Germline loops: CDR1 MDHEN, CDR2 SYDVKM. CDR3 in amino acids: CASSFGRGDTQYF. The CDR3 DNA reads as TGTGCCAGCAGTTTTGGCCGGGGAGATACGCAGTATTTT.

The chain couples TRBV7-9 to TRBJ2-3; D gene uncertain. Germline V gene sequence: CDR1 SEHNR, CDR2 FQNEAQ (reference sequence). With 1 base removed from V and 2 bases from J, the gap between germline ends came to 7 bases. The CDR3 extends over 14 amino acids. The CDR3 loop is CASSLEVYTDTQYF. The CDR3 DNA reads as TGTGCCAGCAGCTTAGAGGTTTACACAGATACGCAGTATTTT.

The chain links TRBV19 to TRBJ1-5; 7 nucleotides align to TRBD1. The germline V gene encodes CDR1 LNHDA and CDR2 SQIVND (reference sequence). This CDR3 is built from 15 residues. The trim removed 6 bases at V and 5 bases at J, leaving 10 bases unmatched. The CDR3 coding sequence is TGTGCCAGTAGAGGGTTGACAGGGCCCGATCAGCCCCAGCATTTT. This codes for CASRGLTGPDQPQHF.

This clone appeared once. This sequence joins TRBV6-6 and TRBJ1-2; D not resolved. CDR3 size: 11 residues. From germline, CDR1 is MNHNY and CDR2 SVGAGI (reference sequence). Between the trimmed V and J ends, which lost 2 bases and 4 bases, there was a span of 2 bases. Written as DNA, the CDR3 is TGTGCCAGCAGTTACGGCTATGGCTACACCTTC. It yields the protein CASSYGYGYTF.

This clone was observed a handful of times. The chain employs TRBV29-1 and TRBJ2-3; 7 nucleotides agree with TRBD2. The germline gives CDR1 SQVTM, CDR2 ANQGSEA. The CDR3 spans 13 residues. After removal of 7 bases from V and 3 bases from J, the junction contained 7 bases not matched to a gene. In DNA, the CDR3 is TGCAGCGCCAGCCGGGGAGGGACAGATACGCAGTATTTT. Amino acid sequence: CSASRGGTDTQYF.

This clone appeared a few times. The CDR3 nucleotides are TGTGCCAGCAGTGACTACAGGAGTGGGGCCAACGTCCTGACTTTC. Amino acids: CASSDYRSGANVLTF. The chain links TRBV6-1 to TRBJ2-6; D perhaps matches TRBD1 (5 bases). Germline V gene sequence: CDR1 MNHNS, CDR2 SASEGT. This CDR3 contains 15 residues. Trimming took 3 bases from V and 3 from J, leaving 9 bases between them.

The chain has TRBV5-6 and TRBJ1-6; D is uncertain. Germline CDR1 reads SGHDT; CDR2 reads YYEEEE. This CDR3 spans 14 amino acids. V lost 4 bases and J lost 4, with 9 bases in between. The CDR3 here is CASSPGLYNSPLHF. CDR3 DNA: TGTGCCAGCAGCCCCGGACTGTATAATTCACCCCTCCACTTT.

This clone was observed a handful of times. The chain recombines TRBV2 with TRBJ1-1; 7 nucleotides match TRBD1. The CDR3 is 12 residues long. Germline V lookup: CDR1 SNHLY, CDR2 FYNNEI. Germline trimming cut 10 bases from V and 5 bases from J; bases unmatched to any gene: 7. The CDR3 DNA sequence: TGTGCCACGGGGACAGCGGGGACTGAAGCTTTCTTT. Translating gives CATGTAGTEAFF.

The chain carries TRBV28 and TRBJ1-2; TRBD1 is a possible D gene (6 bases). The V end lost 6 bases, the J end lost 3 bases, and 14 bases lay between the germline ends. Germline V CDR1 and CDR2: MDHEN, SYDVKM. The CDR3 has 14 amino acids. In DNA form, the CDR3 reads TGTGCCAGCAGCCCCGAGGGGGGCCACTATGGCTACACCTTC. This encodes CASSPEGGHYGYTF.

This clone turned up a few times. The CDR3 DNA reads as TGTGCCAGCAGCCTGGCGGGGGTGGCAGATACGCAGTATTTT. This encodes CASSLAGVADTQYF. The rearrangement uses TRBV14 and TRBJ2-3; 7 bases fit TRBD2. With V trimmed by 4 bases and J by 4 bases, 5 bases remained unmatched. The CDR3 is 14 amino acids. Per the germline V gene, CDR1 is SGHDN and CDR2 is FVKESK.